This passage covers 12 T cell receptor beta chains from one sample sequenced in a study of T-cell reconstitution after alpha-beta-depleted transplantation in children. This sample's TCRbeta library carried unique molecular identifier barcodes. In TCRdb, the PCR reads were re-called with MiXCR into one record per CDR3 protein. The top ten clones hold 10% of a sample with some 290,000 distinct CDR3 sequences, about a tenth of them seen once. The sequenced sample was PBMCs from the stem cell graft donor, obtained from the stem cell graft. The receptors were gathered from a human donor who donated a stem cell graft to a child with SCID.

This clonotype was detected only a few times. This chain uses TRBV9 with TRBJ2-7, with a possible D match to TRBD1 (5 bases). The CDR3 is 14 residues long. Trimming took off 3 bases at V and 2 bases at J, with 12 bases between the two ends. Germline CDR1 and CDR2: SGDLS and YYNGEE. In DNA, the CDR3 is TGTGCCAGCAGCGGTGACAGATACCCCTACGAGCAGTACTTC. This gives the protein CASSGDRYPYEQYF.

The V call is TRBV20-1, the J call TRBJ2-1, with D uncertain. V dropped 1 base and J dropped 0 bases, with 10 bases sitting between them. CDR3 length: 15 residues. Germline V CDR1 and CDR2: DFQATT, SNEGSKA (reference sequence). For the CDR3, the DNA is TGCAGTGCTAGAGTCTCCTCAAGCTCCTACAATGAGCAGTTCTTC. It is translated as CSARVSSSSYNEQFF.

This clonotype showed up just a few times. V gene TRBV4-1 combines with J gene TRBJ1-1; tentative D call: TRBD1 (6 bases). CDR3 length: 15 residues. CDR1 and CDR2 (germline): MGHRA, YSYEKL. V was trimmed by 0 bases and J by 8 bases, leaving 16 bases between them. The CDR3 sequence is CASSQEGTQGIEAFF. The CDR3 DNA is TGCGCCAGCAGCCAAGAAGGCACACAGGGCATAGAAGCTTTCTTT.

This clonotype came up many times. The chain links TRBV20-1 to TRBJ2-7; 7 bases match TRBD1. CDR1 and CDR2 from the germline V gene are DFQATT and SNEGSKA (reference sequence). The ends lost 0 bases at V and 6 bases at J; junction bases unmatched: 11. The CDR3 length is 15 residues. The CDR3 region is CSARDPGQDQGEQYF. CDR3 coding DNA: TGCAGTGCTAGAGACCCCGGACAGGATCAAGGCGAGCAGTACTTC.

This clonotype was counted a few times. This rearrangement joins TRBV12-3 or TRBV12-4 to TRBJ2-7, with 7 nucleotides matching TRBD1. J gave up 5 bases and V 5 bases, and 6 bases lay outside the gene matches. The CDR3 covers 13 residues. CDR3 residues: CASSLTGLHEQYF. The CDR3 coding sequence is TGTGCCAGCAGTCTGACAGGGTTACACGAGCAGTACTTC.

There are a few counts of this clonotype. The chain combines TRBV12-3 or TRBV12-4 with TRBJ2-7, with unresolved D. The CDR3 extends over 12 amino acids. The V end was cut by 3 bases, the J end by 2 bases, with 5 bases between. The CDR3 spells CASSLWTYEQYF. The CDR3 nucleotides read TGTGCCAGCAGTTTGTGGACCTACGAGCAGTACTTC.

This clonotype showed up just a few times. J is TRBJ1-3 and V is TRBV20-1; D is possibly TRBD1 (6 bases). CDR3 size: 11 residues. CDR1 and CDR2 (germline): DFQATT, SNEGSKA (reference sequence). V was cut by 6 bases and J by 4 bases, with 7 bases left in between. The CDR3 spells CSARGGNTIYF. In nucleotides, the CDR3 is TGCAGTGCCAGGGGCGGAAACACCATATATTTT.

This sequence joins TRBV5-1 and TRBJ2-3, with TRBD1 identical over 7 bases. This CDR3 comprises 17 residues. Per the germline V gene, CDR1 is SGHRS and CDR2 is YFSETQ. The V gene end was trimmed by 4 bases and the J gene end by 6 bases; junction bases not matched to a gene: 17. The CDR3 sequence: CASSPGQVAAPKDTQYF. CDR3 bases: TGCGCCAGCAGCCCCGGACAGGTCGCCGCACCCAAGGATACGCAGTATTTT.

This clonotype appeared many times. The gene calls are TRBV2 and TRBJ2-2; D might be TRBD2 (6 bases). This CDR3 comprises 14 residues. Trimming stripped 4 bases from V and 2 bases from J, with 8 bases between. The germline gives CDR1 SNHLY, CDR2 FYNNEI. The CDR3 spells CASSVGGNTGELFF. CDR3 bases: TGTGCCAGCAGTGTCGGGGGAAACACCGGGGAGCTGTTTTTT.

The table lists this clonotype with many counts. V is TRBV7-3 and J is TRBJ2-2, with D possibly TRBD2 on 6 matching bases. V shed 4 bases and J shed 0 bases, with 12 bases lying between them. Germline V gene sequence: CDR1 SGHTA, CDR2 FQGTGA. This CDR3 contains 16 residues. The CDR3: CASSSRGVSNTGELFF. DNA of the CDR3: TGTGCCAGCAGCTCGCGCGGGGTTTCGAACACCGGGGAGCTGTTTTTT.

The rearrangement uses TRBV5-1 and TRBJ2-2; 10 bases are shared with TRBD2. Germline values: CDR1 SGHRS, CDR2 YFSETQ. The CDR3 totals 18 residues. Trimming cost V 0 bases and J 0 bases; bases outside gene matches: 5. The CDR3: CASSLASSGGPNTGELFF. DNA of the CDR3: TGCGCCAGCAGCTTGGCTTCTAGCGGGGGCCCGAACACCGGGGAGCTGTTTTTT.

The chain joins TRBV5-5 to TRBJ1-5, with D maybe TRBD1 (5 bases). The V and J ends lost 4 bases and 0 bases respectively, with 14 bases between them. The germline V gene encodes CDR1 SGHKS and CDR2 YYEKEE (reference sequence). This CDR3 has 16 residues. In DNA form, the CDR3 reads TGTGCCAGCAGCCGTTGGGGGTCGGATAGCAATCAGCCCCAGCATTTT. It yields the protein CASSRWGSDSNQPQHF. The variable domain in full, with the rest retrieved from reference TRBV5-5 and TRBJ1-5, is DAGVTQSPTHLIKTRGQQVTLRCSPISGHKSVSWYQQVLGQGPQFIFQYYEKEERGRGNFPDRFSARQFPNYSSELNVNALLLGDSALYLCASSRWGSDSNQPQHFGDGTRLSIL.